The source of this TCR beta chain is a study of graft-versus-host responses after intestinal transplantation. Study-wide results and caveats: Early after transplant, HvG clones declined as circulating GvH clones peaked.

The CDR3 runs 13 residues. Between the trimmed V and J ends, which lost 4 bases and 2 bases, there was a span of 9 bases. Germline values: CDR1 MDHEN, CDR2 SYDVKM. As concerns this clone: What it recognizes is unknown.

The protocol was immunoSEQ multiplex PCR, while the TCRdb copy is restricted to in-frame clones and leaves out a portion. The sample records about 24,000 clones, roughly 88% being singletons. This sample comprised PBMCs, obtained just over 450 days after intestinal transplant. V and J are TRBV28 and TRBJ2-7, with D tentatively TRBD2 (6 bases). The source is a human patient who received an intestinal transplant, so some T cells may come from the graft donor. The CDR3 DNA reads TGTGCCAGCAGTTGGCGGGGTACCTACGAGCAGTACTTC. Its translation: CASSWRGTYEQYF.